One and the same sample provided the 10 T cell receptor beta chains below, sequenced in a study of control samples from healthy donors and cancer patients. TCRdb's table, derived via immunoSEQ multiplex PCR, lists solely in-frame clones and lacks some. Among tens of thousands of clones listed, about four fifths were seen once. The source material was PBMCs. The receptors originated from a man aged 70 or older with lung cancer.

The V gene is TRBV6-2 or TRBV6-3, the J gene TRBJ2-7; D may be TRBD1 (5 bases). The CDR3 spans 13 residues. Germline assignment: CDR1 MNHEY and CDR2 SVGEGT. The germline V and J ends were trimmed by 5 bases and 5 bases, with 13 bases remaining between them. The CDR3 loop reads CASSPFVRDEQYF. CDR3 DNA sequence: TGTGCCAGCAGTCCCTTCGTCAGGGACGAGCAGTACTTC.

The V call is TRBV25-1, the J call TRBJ2-2; TRBD1 might be the D (5 bases). The CDR3 loop spans 14 amino acids. The V end lost 2 bases, the J end lost 5 bases, and 9 bases lay between the germline ends. Germline V gives CDR1 MGHDK, CDR2 SYGVNS. The chain's CDR3 is CASSEAGFTGELFF. The CDR3 nucleotides read TGTGCCAGCAGTGAAGCAGGGTTTACCGGGGAGCTGTTTTTT.

The chain is built from TRBV18 and TRBJ2-7, with TRBD1 matching 9 bases. Germline-derived CDR1 and CDR2 are KGHSH and LQKENI. The J segment lost 13 bases and the V segment lost 3 bases, leaving 13 bases of the junction unmatched. The CDR3 consists of 14 residues. This chain's CDR3 is CASSPGTGTTREYF. The CDR3 region has the DNA TGTGCCAGCTCACCGGGGACAGGGACGACCCGGGAATACTTC. The entire variable domain, with the rest obtained from reference TRBV18 and TRBJ2-7, is as follows: NAGVMQNPRHLVRRRGQEARLRCSPMKGHSHVYWYRQLPEEGLKFMVYLQKENIIDESGMPKERFSAEFPKEGPSILRIQQVVRGDSAAYFCASSPGTGTTREYFGPGTRLTVT.

The gene calls are TRBV21-1 and TRBJ1-1. TRBV21-1 is a known pseudogene. The CDR3 consists of 17 residues. The CDR3 sequence: CASSKSRGPSIYTEAFF. Written as DNA, the CDR3 is TGTGCCAGCAGCAAATCGCGGGGGCCCTCCATTTACACTGAAGCTTTCTTT.

This chain uses TRBV9 with TRBJ2-1; 12 bases are shared with TRBD2. The CDR3 extends over 17 amino acids. V trimming: 2 bases; J trimming: 4 bases; junction bases outside the gene matches: 7. The V gene's germline CDR1 is SGDLS and CDR2 YYNGEE. CDR3 residues: CASSVELLAGGYNEQFF. The CDR3, as DNA: TGTGCCAGCAGCGTGGAACTGCTAGCGGGGGGGTACAATGAGCAGTTCTTC.

The chain has TRBV7-2 and TRBJ1-2; TRBD1 matches 7 bases. Germline lookup yields CDR1 SGHTA and CDR2 FQGNSA. The CDR3 consists of 14 residues. V lost 1 base, J lost 2 bases, and 1 base stayed unmatched. CDR3 residues: CASSLGGQNYGYTF. The CDR3, as DNA: TGTGCCAGCAGCTTAGGGGGACAGAACTATGGCTACACCTTC.

This clone was found a few times. The V and J genes are TRBV7-2 and TRBJ1-2; D gene unclear. Trimming removed 1 base at V and 2 bases at J, with 8 bases between. CDR1 and CDR2 from the germline V gene are SGHTA and FQGNSA. There are 14 residues in the CDR3. The CDR3: CASSLEGGNYGYTF. CDR3 coding DNA: TGTGCCAGCAGCTTAGAAGGTGGGAACTATGGCTACACCTTC.

In nucleotides, the CDR3 is TGCGCCAGCAGCTTAGGGGAGGCGGGGGGGCGGAGAGATACGCAGTATTTT. Translated, it gives CASSLGEAGGRRDTQYF. The V and J genes are TRBV5-1 and TRBJ2-3; 9 bases map to TRBD2. Germline-derived CDR1 and CDR2 are SGHRS and YFSETQ. This CDR3 has 17 amino acids. J lost 5 bases, V lost 2 bases, and 12 bases had no gene match.

The V and J genes are TRBV10-3 and TRBJ1-6; 7 nucleotides match TRBD1. This CDR3 region has 15 residues. V shed 0 bases and J 7 bases; nucleotides not matched to a gene: 3. Per germline, CDR1 ENHRY and CDR2 SYGVKD. The DNA for the CDR3 is TGTGCCATCAGTGAGTCGGACAGGTCAAATTCACCCCTCCACTTT. Translated: CAISESDRSNSPLHF.

This chain uses TRBV7-8 with TRBJ2-1; 9 positions match TRBD2. With V trimmed by 1 base and J by 0 bases, 10 bases remained unmatched. The CDR3 contains 19 residues. Per germline, CDR1 SGHVS and CDR2 FQNEAQ. The CDR3 protein is CASSLVSSGVLSSYNEQFF. CDR3 nucleotide sequence: TGTGCCAGCAGCTTAGTGTCTAGCGGGGTTCTAAGCTCCTACAATGAGCAGTTCTTC.